Below, 24 T cell receptor beta chains from the same sample are listed, as sequenced in a study of regulatory T cells in long-lasting Graves disease. Building of the TCR beta libraries involved iRepertoire HTBI primers and Arm-PCR of CDR3 regions. TCRdb re-analysed the multiplex PCR reads in MiXCR, keeping a single row per CDR3 protein. The sample lists some 330,000 distinct CDR3 sequences, 12% occurring once. Time point meaning: newly diagnosed GD, antithyroid drugs for less than 3 months. Making the TCR library involved RNA that had been extracted from PBMCs. These sequences were also reported in another study, on T cells in Graves' hyperthyroidism and ophthalmopathy.

The source material was peripheral blood mononuclear cells (PBMCs), sampled at new diagnosis, from a patient treated with antithyroid drugs. The receptors shown here come from a woman between 18 and 29 years old with Graves disease.

This clonotype was detected only a few times. Given a much more abundant clone one base away, this may be a read error. The chain is built from TRBV7-2 and TRBJ2-3, with 7 positions matching TRBD1. Per the germline V gene, CDR1 is SGHTA and CDR2 is FQGNSA. The CDR3 length is 15 residues. The CDR3 coding sequence is TGTGCCAGCAGCCCCCACAGGGGTGGGACAGATACGCGGTATTTT. The encoded protein is CASSPHRGGTDTRYF.

There are many counts of this clonotype. The V gene is TRBV7-2, the J gene TRBJ2-5; D ambiguous. The length of the CDR3 is 17 residues. The germline V gene encodes CDR1 SGHTA and CDR2 FQGNSA. Deletions cut 2 bases from V and 7 bases from J, with 23 bases between. The CDR3 sequence: CASSLRSRSLSLRTQYF. In nucleotides, the CDR3 is TGTGCCAGCAGCTTACGGTCGCGTAGCCTCAGTCTCCGGACCCAGTACTTC.

The chain employs TRBV6-8 and TRBJ2-1; possible D gene TRBD1, 5 bases. There are 14 residues in the CDR3. The germline gives CDR1 MNHGY, CDR2 SAAAGT. V lost 2 bases, J lost 12 bases, and 17 bases lay in between. The CDR3 spells CASSYPLRTPGQFF. The DNA for the CDR3 is TGTGCCAGCAGTTACCCACTAAGGACACCCGGGCAGTTCTTC.

This clonotype was counted only a few times. This sequence may be a read error, since a much larger clone differs from it by one base. The chain couples TRBV5-1 to TRBJ1-1; tentative D call: TRBD1 (5 bases). Trimming took 3 bases from V and 4 from J, leaving 16 bases between them. This CDR3 region has 15 residues. Germline CDR1 reads SGHRS; CDR2 reads YFSETQ. DNA for the CDR3: TGCGCCAGCAGCTCGGGGGGTGGTGAGAGCACTGAAGCTTTCTTT. Amino acid sequence: CASSSGGGESTEAFF.

This clonotype was observed a handful of times. The J gene is TRBJ2-2, the V gene TRBV6-1; 12 bases fit TRBD2. Germline loops: CDR1 MNHNS, CDR2 SASEGT. V shed 6 bases, J shed 3 bases, and the junction held 11 bases outside the gene matches. This CDR3 is built from 18 residues. In DNA form, the CDR3 reads TGTGCCAGCAGCCGGACTAGCGGGGTTCTTAAGGACACCGGGGAGCTGTTTTTT. It is translated as CASSRTSGVLKDTGELFF.

V gene TRBV5-5 combines with J gene TRBJ2-7; tentative D call: TRBD1 (7 bases). Looked up from germline, CDR1 is SGHKS and CDR2 is YYEKEE (reference sequence). This CDR3 is 15 amino acids long. V was clipped by 1 base and J by 2 bases, with 13 bases between them. CDR3 amino acids: CASSLLPGGPYEQYV. CDR3 nucleotides: TGTGCCAGCAGCTTGCTGCCAGGGGGGCCCTACGAGCAGTACGTC.

The rearrangement links TRBV20-1 to TRBJ2-1; D call uncertain. The germline V and J ends were trimmed by 1 base and 2 bases, with 15 bases remaining between them. Germline V gene sequence: CDR1 DFQATT, CDR2 SNEGSKA (reference sequence). This CDR3 contains 16 residues. The CDR3 sequence is CSARVVRRGAYNEQFF. The CDR3 nucleotides are TGCAGTGCTAGAGTGGTGAGGCGAGGTGCCTACAATGAGCAGTTCTTC.

This clonotype has just a few counts. The V call is TRBV27, the J call TRBJ2-7, with 13 nucleotides matching TRBD2. Germline CDR1 is MNHEY and CDR2 is SMNVEV (reference sequence). The CDR3 consists of 14 residues. V gave up 4 bases and J gave up 11 bases; unmatched junction bases: 8. The CDR3: CASSSTSGRAKKYF. The CDR3 DNA reads as TGTGCCAGCAGTTCCACTAGCGGGAGGGCTAAGAAGTACTTC.

This clonotype was seen a handful of times. The rearrangement uses TRBV7-2 and TRBJ1-4; no definite D call. Trimming took off 1 base at V and 4 bases at J, with 10 bases between the two ends. This CDR3 comprises 15 residues. The germline gives CDR1 SGHTA, CDR2 FQGNSA. The CDR3: CASSLVAGDNEKLFF. CDR3 nucleotide sequence: TGTGCCAGCAGCTTAGTAGCAGGAGATAATGAAAAACTGTTTTTT.

This clonotype was detected many times. V is TRBV6-2 or TRBV6-3 and J is TRBJ2-7; D is unresolved. Trimming took 4 bases from V and 3 from J, leaving 13 bases between them. Germline loops: CDR1 MNHEY, CDR2 SVGEGT. The CDR3 totals 14 residues. The CDR3 coding sequence is TGTGCCAGCAGTTTAGCTTGGGATGGCTACGAGCAGTACTTC. As protein: CASSLAWDGYEQYF.

The rearrangement links TRBV29-1 to TRBJ1-1; D is undetermined. CDR1 and CDR2 from the germline V gene are SQVTM and ANQGSEA. The V gene lost 6 bases and the J gene lost 2 bases, with 19 bases spanning the gap. The CDR3 extends over 15 amino acids. The CDR3 sequence: CSVPAWEFSNTEAFF. DNA of the CDR3: TGCAGCGTACCCGCGTGGGAATTTAGCAACACTGAAGCTTTCTTT.

The gene calls are TRBV7-2 and TRBJ2-3; the D gene could be TRBD1 or TRBD2 (5 bases each). This CDR3 spans 16 amino acids. The V and J ends lost 5 bases and 5 bases respectively, with 20 bases between them. Germline CDR1 and CDR2: SGHTA and FQGNSA. The CDR3 DNA sequence: TGTGCCAGCAGCCAAGGGGCCCGTGCTGAGGGAGATACGCAGTATTTT. Amino acid sequence: CASSQGARAEGDTQYF.

This clonotype was counted ten times or more. The chain uses TRBV12-3 or TRBV12-4 and TRBJ1-1, with a tentative D call TRBD1 (5 bases). The CDR3 is 15 amino acids. The V end was cut by 8 bases, the J end by 4 bases, with 20 bases between. The DNA for the CDR3 is TGTGCCAGCTCCTCCCAGGGCTCGGGGGGCACTGAAGCTTTCTTT. Residues: CASSSQGSGGTEAFF.

This clonotype was seen repeatedly, ten times or more. This chain links TRBV20-1 with TRBJ2-7; 7 bases match TRBD2. The CDR3 is made up of 18 amino acids. Germline CDR1 and CDR2: DFQATT and SNEGSKA (reference sequence). The V and J ends lost 0 bases and 4 bases, in that order; junction bases with no gene match: 18. The CDR3 bases are TGCAGTGCTAGAGACCCCACGCCCTCTAGCGGCTTTATATACGAGCAGTACTTC. Protein: CSARDPTPSSGFIYEQYF.

This clonotype was recorded many times. V usage is TRBV7-8 and J usage is TRBJ2-3, with D unclear. The ends were cut back, 2 bases at V and 4 bases at J, with 10 bases in the middle. Germline V gives CDR1 SGHVS, CDR2 FQNEAQ. This CDR3 is built from 14 residues. The CDR3 DNA reads TGTGCCAGCAGCTTACAAGGCAAGGCAGATACGCAGTATTTT. It is translated as CASSLQGKADTQYF.

In this sample, this clonotype turned up a few times. This may stem from a read error, because a much larger clone lies one nucleotide away. This chain uses TRBV10-3 with TRBJ1-1; unclear D gene. Germline V gene data show CDR1 as ENHRY and CDR2 as SYGVKD. The CDR3 has 13 residues. The CDR3 region has the DNA TGTGGCATCAGTGGGCAGCAGAACACTGAAGCTTTCTTT. This gives the protein CGISGQQNTEAFF.

V usage is TRBV6-1 and J usage is TRBJ2-1; D unclear. From germline, CDR1 is MNHNS and CDR2 SASEGT. V was cut by 5 bases and J by 10 bases, with 12 bases left in between. This CDR3 has 12 residues. The CDR3 region is CASSRRVREQFF. CDR3 DNA: TGTGCCAGCAGTCGCCGCGTTCGGGAGCAGTTCTTC.

This clonotype was recorded many times. The genes are TRBV7-8 and TRBJ2-7, with D uncertain. Per germline, CDR1 SGHVS and CDR2 FQNEAQ. Trimming took 4 bases from V and 3 from J, leaving 16 bases between them. This CDR3 contains 15 residues. Written as DNA, the CDR3 is TGTGCCAGCAGCTCTCCCTACACCCGGATCTACGAGCAGTACGTC. Protein product: CASSSPYTRIYEQYV.

The J gene is TRBJ1-5, the V gene TRBV5-5; D is uncertain. Germline loops: CDR1 SGHKS, CDR2 YYEKEE (reference sequence). CDR3 length equals 17 residues. V was cut by 0 bases and J by 0 bases, with 13 bases left in between. The CDR3 DNA sequence: TGTGCCAGCAGCTTGGGAAGAGGAGGATATAGCAATCAGCCCCAGCATTTT. Translation: CASSLGRGGYSNQPQHF.

This clonotype was seen repeatedly, ten times or more. The CDR3 is CASSLSKLAGGPYEQFF. The CDR3 DNA follows: TGCGCCAGCAGCTTGTCGAAACTAGCGGGAGGGCCGTATGAGCAGTTCTTC. The chain links TRBV5-1 to TRBJ2-1; 13 bases fit TRBD2. The CDR3 loop spans 17 amino acids. The germline V gene has CDR1 SGHRS and CDR2 YFSETQ. J was trimmed by 8 bases and V by 1 base; bases with no gene match: 9.

The sample holds many counts of this clonotype. The chain couples TRBV12-5 to TRBJ1-1; D is unresolved. This CDR3 spans 15 amino acids. V was pared by 5 bases and J by 11 bases, with 24 bases between. The V gene's germline CDR1 is LGHNT and CDR2 FRNRAP. The CDR3 is CASGPVSSSGLGAFF. The CDR3 DNA reads TGTGCTAGTGGTCCCGTGTCTAGTTCTGGTCTTGGGGCTTTCTTT.

Only a few counts were recorded for this clonotype. The rearrangement joins TRBV6-1 to TRBJ1-1; D is unclear. Germline V gene sequence: CDR1 MNHNS, CDR2 SASEGT. The V end lost 8 bases, the J end lost 2 bases, and 12 bases lay between the germline ends. This CDR3 contains 13 residues. This CDR3 reads CASEIRRNTEAFF. The DNA of the CDR3 is TGTGCCAGCGAGATTCGTCGCAACACTGAAGCTTTCTTT.

This clonotype was detected only a few times. V usage is TRBV10-3 and J usage is TRBJ2-6; D is perhaps TRBD1 (6 bases). The length of the CDR3 is 17 residues. V lost 6 bases, J lost 0 bases, and 15 bases lay in between. The germline CDR1 and CDR2 sequences are ENHRY and SYGVKD. The CDR3 protein is CAIRAGAFPSGANVLTF. In nucleotides, the CDR3 is TGTGCCATCAGGGCAGGGGCTTTCCCCTCTGGGGCCAACGTCCTGACTTTC.

This clonotype came up many times. The V call is TRBV20-1, the J call TRBJ1-1; 7 nucleotides match TRBD1. V lost 6 bases to trimming and J lost 0 bases; unmatched junction nucleotides: 7. From germline, CDR1 is DFQATT and CDR2 SNEGSKA (reference sequence). There are 14 residues in the CDR3. As DNA, the CDR3 is TGCAGTGCCGCACAGGGGCACATGAACACTGAAGCTTTCTTT. It specifies CSAAQGHMNTEAFF.